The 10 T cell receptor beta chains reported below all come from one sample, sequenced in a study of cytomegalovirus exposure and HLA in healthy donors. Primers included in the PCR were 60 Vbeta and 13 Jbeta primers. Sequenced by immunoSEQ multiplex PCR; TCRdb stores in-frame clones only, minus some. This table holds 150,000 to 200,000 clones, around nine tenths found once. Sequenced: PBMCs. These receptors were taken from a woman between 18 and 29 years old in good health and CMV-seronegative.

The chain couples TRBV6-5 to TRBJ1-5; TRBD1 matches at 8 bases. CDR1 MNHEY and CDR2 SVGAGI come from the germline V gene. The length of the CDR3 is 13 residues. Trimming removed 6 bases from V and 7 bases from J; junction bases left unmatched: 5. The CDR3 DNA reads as TGTGCCAGCAGAAAGGGACAGGACCAGCCCCAGCATTTT. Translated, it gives CASRKGQDQPQHF.

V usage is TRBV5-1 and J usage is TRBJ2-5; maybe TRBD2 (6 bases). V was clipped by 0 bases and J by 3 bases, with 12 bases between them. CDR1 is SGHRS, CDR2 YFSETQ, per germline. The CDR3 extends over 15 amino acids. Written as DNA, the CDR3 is TGCGCCAGCAGCTTGGCCGGCAGGGAGGAAGAGACCCAGTACTTC. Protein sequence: CASSLAGREEETQYF.

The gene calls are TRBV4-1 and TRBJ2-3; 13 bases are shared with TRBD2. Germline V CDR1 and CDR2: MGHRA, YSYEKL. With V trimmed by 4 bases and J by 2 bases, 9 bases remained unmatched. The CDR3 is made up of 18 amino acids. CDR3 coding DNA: TGCGCCAGCAGCCTTGGACTAGCGGGGGAGGCCCACACAGATACGCAGTATTTT. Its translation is CASSLGLAGEAHTDTQYF.

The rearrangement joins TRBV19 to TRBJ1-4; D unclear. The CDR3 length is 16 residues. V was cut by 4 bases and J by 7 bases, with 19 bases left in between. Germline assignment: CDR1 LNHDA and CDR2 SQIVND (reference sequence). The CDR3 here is CASSTRSPQLGEKLFF. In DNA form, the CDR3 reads TGTGCCAGTAGTACCCGCAGTCCGCAACTAGGTGAAAAACTGTTTTTT. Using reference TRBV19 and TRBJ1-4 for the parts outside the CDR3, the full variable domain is DGGITQSPKYLFRKEGQNVTLSCEQNLNHDAMYWYRQDPGQGLRLIYYSQIVNDFQKGDIAEGYSVSREKKESFPLTVTSAQKNPTAFYLCASSTRSPQLGEKLFFGSGTQLSVL.

In nucleotides, the CDR3 is TGTGCCTGGAGTCCGGACAGGGTGGTTGGCTACACCTTC. Translating it yields CAWSPDRVVGYTF. The J gene is TRBJ1-2, the V gene TRBV30; TRBD1 aligns across 8 bases. This CDR3 region has 13 residues. CDR1 GTSNPN and CDR2 SVGIG come from the germline V gene (reference sequence). Trimming cost V 2 bases and J 7 bases; bases outside gene matches: 6.

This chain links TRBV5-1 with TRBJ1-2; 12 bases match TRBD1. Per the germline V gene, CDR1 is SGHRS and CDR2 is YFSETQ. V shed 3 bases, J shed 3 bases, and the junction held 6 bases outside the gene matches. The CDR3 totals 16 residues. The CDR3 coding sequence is TGCGCCAGCAGCTGGATGGGACAGGGGGCGGACTATGGCTACACCTTC. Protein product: CASSWMGQGADYGYTF.

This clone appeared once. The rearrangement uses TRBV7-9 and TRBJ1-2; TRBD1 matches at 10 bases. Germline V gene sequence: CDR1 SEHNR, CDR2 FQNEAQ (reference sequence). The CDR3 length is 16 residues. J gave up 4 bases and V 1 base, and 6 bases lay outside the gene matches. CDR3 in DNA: TGTGCCAGCAGCTTAGGGACAGGGGGTTCTGGCTATGGCTACACCTTC. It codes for CASSLGTGGSGYGYTF.

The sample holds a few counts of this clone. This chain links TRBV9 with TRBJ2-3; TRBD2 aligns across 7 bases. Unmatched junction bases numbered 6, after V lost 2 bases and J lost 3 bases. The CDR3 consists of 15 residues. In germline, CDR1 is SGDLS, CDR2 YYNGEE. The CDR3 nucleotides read TGTGCCAGCAGCGTGCGGGAGCTTAGGACAGATACGCAGTATTTT. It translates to CASSVRELRTDTQYF.

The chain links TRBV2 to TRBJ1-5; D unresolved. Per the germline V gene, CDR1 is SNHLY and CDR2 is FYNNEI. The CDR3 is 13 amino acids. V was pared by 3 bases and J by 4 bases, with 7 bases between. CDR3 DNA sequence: TGTGCCAGCAGTGAGGAGTGGAATCAGCCCCAGCATTTT. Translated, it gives CASSEEWNQPQHF.

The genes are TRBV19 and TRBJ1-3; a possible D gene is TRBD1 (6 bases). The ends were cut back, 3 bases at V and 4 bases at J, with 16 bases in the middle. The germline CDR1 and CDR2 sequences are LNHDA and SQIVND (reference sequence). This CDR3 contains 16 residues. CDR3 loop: CASSMGQIDSGNTIYF. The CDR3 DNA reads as TGTGCCAGTAGTATGGGACAAATTGACTCAGGAAACACCATATATTTT. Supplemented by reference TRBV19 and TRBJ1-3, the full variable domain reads DGGITQSPKYLFRKEGQNVTLSCEQNLNHDAMYWYRQDPGQGLRLIYYSQIVNDFQKGDIAEGYSVSREKKESFPLTVTSAQKNPTAFYLCASSMGQIDSGNTIYFGEGSWLTVV.